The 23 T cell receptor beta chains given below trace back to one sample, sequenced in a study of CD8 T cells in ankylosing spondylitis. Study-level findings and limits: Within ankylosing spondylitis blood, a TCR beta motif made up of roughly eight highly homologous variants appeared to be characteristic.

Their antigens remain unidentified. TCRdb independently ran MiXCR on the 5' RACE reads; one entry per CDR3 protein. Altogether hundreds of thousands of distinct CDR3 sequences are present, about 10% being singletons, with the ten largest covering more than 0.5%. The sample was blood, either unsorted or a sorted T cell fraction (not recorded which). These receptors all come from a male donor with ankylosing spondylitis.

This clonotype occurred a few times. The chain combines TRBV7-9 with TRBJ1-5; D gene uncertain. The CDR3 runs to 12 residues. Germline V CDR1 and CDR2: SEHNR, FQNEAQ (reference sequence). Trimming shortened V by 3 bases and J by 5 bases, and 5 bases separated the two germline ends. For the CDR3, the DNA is TGTGCCAGCAGCTTTCTTGATCAGCCCCAGCATTTT. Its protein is CASSFLDQPQHF.

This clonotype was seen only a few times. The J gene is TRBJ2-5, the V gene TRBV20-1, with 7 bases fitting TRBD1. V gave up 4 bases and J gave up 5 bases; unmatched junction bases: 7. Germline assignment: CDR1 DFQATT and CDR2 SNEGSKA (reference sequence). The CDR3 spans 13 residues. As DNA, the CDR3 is TGCAGTGCTAAACAGGGGTCCAGGGAGACCCAGTACTTC. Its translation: CSAKQGSRETQYF.

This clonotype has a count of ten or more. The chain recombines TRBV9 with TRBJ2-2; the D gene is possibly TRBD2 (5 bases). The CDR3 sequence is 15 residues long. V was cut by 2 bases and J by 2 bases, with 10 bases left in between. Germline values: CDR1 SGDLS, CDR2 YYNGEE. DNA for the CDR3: TGTGCCAGCAGCGTTCAAGGGAGAAACACCGGGGAGCTGTTTTTT. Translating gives CASSVQGRNTGELFF.

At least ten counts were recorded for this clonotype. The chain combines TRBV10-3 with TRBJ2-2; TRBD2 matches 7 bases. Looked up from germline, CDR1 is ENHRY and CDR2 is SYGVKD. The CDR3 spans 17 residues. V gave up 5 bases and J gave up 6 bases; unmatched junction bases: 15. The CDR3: CAISPSAAGDHPGELFF. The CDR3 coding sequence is TGTGCCATCAGTCCTTCTGCGGCGGGAGACCATCCCGGGGAGCTGTTTTTT.

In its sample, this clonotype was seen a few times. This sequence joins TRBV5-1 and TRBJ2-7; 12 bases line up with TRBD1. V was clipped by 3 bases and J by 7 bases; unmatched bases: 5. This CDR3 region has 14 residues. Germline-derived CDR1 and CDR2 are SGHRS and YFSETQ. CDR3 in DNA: TGCGCCAGCAGCTCGGGACAGGGGGCCTTGGAGCAGTACTTC. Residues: CASSSGQGALEQYF.

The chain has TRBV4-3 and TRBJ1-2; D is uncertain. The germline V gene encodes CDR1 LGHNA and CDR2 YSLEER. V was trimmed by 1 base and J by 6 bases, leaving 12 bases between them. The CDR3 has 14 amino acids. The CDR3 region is CASSQVQQRHGYTF. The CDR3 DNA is TGCGCCAGCAGCCAAGTCCAACAGAGACATGGCTACACCTTC.

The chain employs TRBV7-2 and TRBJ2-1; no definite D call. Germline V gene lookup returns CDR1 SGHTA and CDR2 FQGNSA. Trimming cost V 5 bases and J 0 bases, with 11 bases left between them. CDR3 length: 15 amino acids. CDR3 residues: CASSRDGNSYNEQFF. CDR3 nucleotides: TGTGCCAGCAGCCGAGACGGCAACTCCTACAATGAGCAGTTCTTC.

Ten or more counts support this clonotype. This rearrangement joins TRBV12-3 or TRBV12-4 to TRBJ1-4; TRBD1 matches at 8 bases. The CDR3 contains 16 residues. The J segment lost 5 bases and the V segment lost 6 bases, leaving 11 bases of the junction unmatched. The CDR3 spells CASSPDRGKLNEKLFF. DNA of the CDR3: TGTGCCAGCAGCCCCGACAGGGGAAAACTGAATGAAAAACTGTTTTTT.

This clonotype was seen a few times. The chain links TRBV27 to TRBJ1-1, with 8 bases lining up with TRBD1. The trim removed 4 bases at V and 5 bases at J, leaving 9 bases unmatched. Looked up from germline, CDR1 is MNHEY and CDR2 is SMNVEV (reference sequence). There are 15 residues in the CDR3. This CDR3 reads CASSSRTGSGTEAFF. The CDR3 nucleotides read TGTGCCAGCAGTTCCAGGACAGGGTCGGGGACTGAAGCTTTCTTT.

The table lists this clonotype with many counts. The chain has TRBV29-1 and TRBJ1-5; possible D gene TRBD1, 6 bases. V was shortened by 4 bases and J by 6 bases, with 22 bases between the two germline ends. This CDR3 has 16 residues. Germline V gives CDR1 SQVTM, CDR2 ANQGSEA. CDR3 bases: TGCAGCGTTGGCGATCTGGGGGCAGGAGCTCCTCAGCCCCAGCATTTT. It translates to CSVGDLGAGAPQPQHF.

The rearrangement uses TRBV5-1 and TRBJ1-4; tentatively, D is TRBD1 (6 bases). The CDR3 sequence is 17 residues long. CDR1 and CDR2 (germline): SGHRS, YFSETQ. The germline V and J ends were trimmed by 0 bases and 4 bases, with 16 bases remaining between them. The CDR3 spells CASSLDGWTDLNEKLFF. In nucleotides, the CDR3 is TGCGCCAGCAGCTTGGATGGGTGGACAGACCTTAATGAAAAACTGTTTTTT.

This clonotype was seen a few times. The CDR3 reads CASSLTPGIAKNIQYF. In nucleotides, the CDR3 is TGCGCCAGCAGCTTAACACCCGGGATAGCCAAAAACATTCAGTACTTC. This chain uses TRBV5-1 with TRBJ2-4, with D tentatively TRBD2 (5 bases). V lost 2 bases, J lost 0 bases, and 12 bases lay in between. The CDR3 is 16 amino acids. Germline CDR1 SGHRS, CDR2 YFSETQ.

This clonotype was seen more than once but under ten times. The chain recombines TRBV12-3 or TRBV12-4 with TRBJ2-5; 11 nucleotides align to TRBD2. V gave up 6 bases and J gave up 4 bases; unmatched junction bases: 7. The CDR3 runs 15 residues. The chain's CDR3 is CASRLSGGARETQYF. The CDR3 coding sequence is TGTGCCAGCAGACTTAGCGGGGGGGCCCGAGAGACCCAGTACTTC.

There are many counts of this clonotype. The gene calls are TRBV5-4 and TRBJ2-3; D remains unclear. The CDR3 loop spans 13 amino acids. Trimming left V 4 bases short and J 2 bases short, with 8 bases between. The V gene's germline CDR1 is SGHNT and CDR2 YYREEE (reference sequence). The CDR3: CASSPDLTDTQYF. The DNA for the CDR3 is TGTGCCAGCAGCCCCGACCTCACAGATACGCAGTATTTT.

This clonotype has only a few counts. DNA for the CDR3: TGCAGTGCTAGAGCCATAGCGGGGACCTACGAGCAGTACTTC. Its protein is CSARAIAGTYEQYF. This chain connects TRBV20-1 to TRBJ2-7; 8 positions match TRBD2. The CDR3 totals 14 residues. Germline lookup yields CDR1 DFQATT and CDR2 SNEGSKA (reference sequence). V lost 1 base and J lost 2; bases outside the gene matches: 4.

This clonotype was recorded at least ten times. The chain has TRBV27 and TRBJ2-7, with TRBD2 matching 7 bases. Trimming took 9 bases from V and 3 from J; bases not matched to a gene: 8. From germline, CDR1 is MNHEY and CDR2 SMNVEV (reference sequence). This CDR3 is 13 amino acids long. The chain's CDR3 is CASRRAGSYEQYF. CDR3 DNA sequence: TGTGCCAGTCGGCGAGCGGGGAGCTACGAGCAGTACTTC.

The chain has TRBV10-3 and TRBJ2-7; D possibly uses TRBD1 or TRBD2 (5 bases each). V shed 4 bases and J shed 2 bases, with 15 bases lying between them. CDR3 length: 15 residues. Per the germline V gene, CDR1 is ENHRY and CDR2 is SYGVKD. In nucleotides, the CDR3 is TGTGCCATCAGTGGGTCCCGGGACCCCCCCTACGAGCAGTACTTC. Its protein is CAISGSRDPPYEQYF.

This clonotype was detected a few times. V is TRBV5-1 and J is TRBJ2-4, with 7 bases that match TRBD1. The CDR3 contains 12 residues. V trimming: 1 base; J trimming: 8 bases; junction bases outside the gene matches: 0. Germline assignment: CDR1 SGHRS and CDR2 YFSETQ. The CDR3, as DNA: TGCGCCAGCAGCTTGACAGGGGACATTCAGTACTTC. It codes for CASSLTGDIQYF.

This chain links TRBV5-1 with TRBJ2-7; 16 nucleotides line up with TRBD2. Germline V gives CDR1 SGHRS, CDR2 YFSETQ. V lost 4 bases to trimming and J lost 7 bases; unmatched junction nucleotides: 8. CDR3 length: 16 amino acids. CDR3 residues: CASSRGTSGRVGEQYF. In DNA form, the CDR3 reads TGCGCCAGCAGCCGGGGGACTAGCGGGAGGGTTGGGGAGCAGTACTTC.

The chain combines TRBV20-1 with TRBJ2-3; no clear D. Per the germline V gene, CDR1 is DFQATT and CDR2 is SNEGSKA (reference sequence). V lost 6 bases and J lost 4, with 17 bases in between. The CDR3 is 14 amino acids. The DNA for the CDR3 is TGCAGTGCAGCTGTACCGTTAACGGCAGATACGCAGTATTTT. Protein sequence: CSAAVPLTADTQYF.

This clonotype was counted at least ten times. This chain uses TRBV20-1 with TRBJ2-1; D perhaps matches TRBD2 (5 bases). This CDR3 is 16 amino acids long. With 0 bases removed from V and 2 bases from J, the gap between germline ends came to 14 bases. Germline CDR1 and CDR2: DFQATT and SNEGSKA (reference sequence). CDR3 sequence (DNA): TGCAGTGCTAGAGATCGGGGAGCGGCTGCCTACAATGAGCAGTTCTTC. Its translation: CSARDRGAAAYNEQFF.

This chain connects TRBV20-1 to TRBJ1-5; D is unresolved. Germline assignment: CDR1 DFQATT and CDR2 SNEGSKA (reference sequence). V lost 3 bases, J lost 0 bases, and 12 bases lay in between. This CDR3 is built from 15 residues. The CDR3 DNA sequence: TGCAGTGCTAGGTCTCGGGCTTATAGCAATCAGCCCCAGCATTTT. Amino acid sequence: CSARSRAYSNQPQHF.

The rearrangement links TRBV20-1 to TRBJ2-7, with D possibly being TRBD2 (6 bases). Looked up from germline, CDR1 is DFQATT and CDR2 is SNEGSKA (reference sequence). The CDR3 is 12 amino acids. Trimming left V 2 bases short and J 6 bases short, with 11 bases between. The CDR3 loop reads CSARYSSAEQYF. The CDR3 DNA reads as TGCAGTGCTAGATATTCTAGCGCCGAGCAGTACTTC.